The 15 T cell receptor beta chains given below trace back to one sample, sequenced in a study of CD8 T cells in ankylosing spondylitis. Overall study findings and caveats: The study identified a TCR beta motif of 7 or 8 highly homologous variants that appeared characteristic of ankylosing spondylitis blood.

MiXCR, run by TCRdb on the 5' RACE reads, gives a single entry per CDR3 protein. The table records 100,000 or so distinct CDR3 sequences, around 8.3% of them present only once. Their antigen targets remain unknown. The specimen sequenced was blood, either unsorted or a sorted T cell fraction (not recorded which). Source of these receptors: a male donor with ankylosing spondylitis.

This clonotype came up a few times. This chain connects TRBV7-9 to TRBJ2-1; no definite D call. This CDR3 is 13 amino acids long. Germline V gives CDR1 SEHNR, CDR2 FQNEAQ (reference sequence). Trimming pared 5 bases from V and 2 bases from J, leaving 7 bases between. CDR3 region: CASSPRTYNEQFF. As DNA, the CDR3 is TGTGCCAGCAGCCCCAGGACCTACAATGAGCAGTTCTTC. The variable domain in full, with the rest retrieved from reference TRBV7-9 and TRBJ2-1, is DTGVSQNPRHKITKRGQNVTFRCDPISEHNRLYWYRQTLGQGPEFLTYFQNEAQLEKSRLLSDRFSAERPKGSFSTLEIQRTEQGDSAMYLCASSPRTYNEQFFGPGTRLTVL.

This clonotype was seen more than once but under ten times. The chain joins TRBV7-2 to TRBJ1-5; no firm D call. This CDR3 spans 13 amino acids. Germline V lookup: CDR1 SGHTA, CDR2 FQGNSA. Trimming shortened V by 5 bases and J by 2 bases, and 7 bases separated the two germline ends. For the CDR3, the DNA is TGTGCCAGCAGCCCCCACGGCAATCAGCCCCAGCATTTT. Its protein is CASSPHGNQPQHF.

Only a few counts were recorded for this clonotype. V is TRBV12-3 or TRBV12-4 and J is TRBJ1-1, with a possible D match to TRBD1 (5 bases). The CDR3 sequence is 12 residues long. V dropped 5 bases and J dropped 7 bases, with 11 bases sitting between them. CDR3 nucleotides: TGTGCCAGCAGTCCCGGGACGGTTGAAGCTTTCTTT. This codes for CASSPGTVEAFF.

This clonotype was detected only a few times. The chain uses TRBV12-3 or TRBV12-4 and TRBJ1-1; 12 bases agree with TRBD1. The V segment lost 5 bases and the J segment 7 bases; nucleotides outside the gene matches: 8. The CDR3 totals 15 residues. For the CDR3, the DNA is TGTGCCAGCAGTCCGGCCGGGACAGGGGGCGTTGAAGCTTTCTTT. It specifies CASSPAGTGGVEAFF.

The rearrangement uses TRBV7-8 and TRBJ1-4, with D unresolved. CDR3 length equals 15 residues. The germline V gene has CDR1 SGHVS and CDR2 FQNEAQ. Trimming took 4 bases from V and 6 from J, leaving 15 bases between them. CDR3 loop: CASSSQPSLDEKLFF. In DNA, the CDR3 is TGTGCCAGCAGCTCTCAGCCCTCGCTAGATGAAAAACTGTTTTTT.

Only a few counts were recorded for this clonotype. The gene calls are TRBV14 and TRBJ2-3; 8 bases align to TRBD1. With V trimmed by 5 bases and J by 4 bases, 2 bases remained unmatched. Germline V lookup: CDR1 SGHDN, CDR2 FVKESK. The CDR3 consists of 13 residues. The CDR3 reads CASSLQGADTQYF. CDR3 nucleotide sequence: TGTGCCAGCAGCTTACAGGGGGCAGATACGCAGTATTTT. The full variable domain, completed using reference TRBV14 and TRBJ2-3, is EAGVTQFPSHSVIEKGQTVTLRCDPISGHDNLYWYRRVMGKEIKFLLHFVKESKQDESGMPNNRFLAERTGGTYSTLKVQPAELEDSGVYFCASSLQGADTQYFGPGTRLTVL.

This clonotype came up many times. The chain couples TRBV20-1 to TRBJ1-2; 8 nucleotides agree with TRBD1. Germline-derived CDR1 and CDR2 are DFQATT and SNEGSKA (reference sequence). This CDR3 spans 12 amino acids. V was clipped by 3 bases and J by 3 bases; unmatched bases: 0. CDR3 in amino acids: CSARDRDYGYTF. Here the CDR3 DNA reads TGCAGTGCTAGGGACAGGGACTATGGCTACACCTTC.

This clonotype was observed many times. The rearrangement joins TRBV10-3 to TRBJ2-7; 8 nucleotides agree with TRBD2. There are 16 residues in the CDR3. V lost 0 bases, J lost 4 bases, and 8 bases stayed unmatched. Germline values: CDR1 ENHRY, CDR2 SYGVKD. The CDR3 protein is CAISESVDSGMYEQYF. CDR3 nucleotide sequence: TGTGCCATCAGTGAGTCGGTAGATAGCGGGATGTACGAGCAGTACTTC.

This clonotype was seen just once. V and J are TRBV29-1 and TRBJ2-7, with D maybe TRBD1 (5 bases). CDR1 is SQVTM and CDR2 is ANQGSEA in the germline V gene. With 4 bases removed from V and 2 bases from J, the gap between germline ends came to 12 bases. CDR3 length: 13 residues. In DNA, the CDR3 is TGCAGCGTTGTAACAGGTCTTACCTACGAGCAGTACTTC. Its translation: CSVVTGLTYEQYF.

This sequence joins TRBV12-5 and TRBJ2-7; the match to TRBD1 covers 9 bases. The germline gives CDR1 LGHNT, CDR2 FRNRAP. V was pared by 6 bases and J by 3 bases, with 6 bases of the junction left unmatched. The CDR3 sequence is 14 residues long. CDR3 sequence (DNA): TGTGCTAGTGGCTGGGGACAGGGAGTCTACGAGCAGTACGTC. Translated, it gives CASGWGQGVYEQYV.

The rearrangement joins TRBV13 to TRBJ2-3; D is uncertain. The CDR3 runs to 16 residues. CDR1 is PRHDT and CDR2 is FYEKMQ in the germline V gene (reference sequence). V gave up 0 bases and J gave up 4 bases, with 14 bases separating them. CDR3 nucleotides: TGTGCCAGCAGCTTAGGCCAGCTCGTTTTTGCAGATACGCAGTATTTT. This translates into CASSLGQLVFADTQYF.

This clonotype has at least ten counts. J is TRBJ2-7 and V is TRBV12-3 or TRBV12-4; 7 positions agree with TRBD1. The junction had 5 bases not matched to a gene; V was cut back by 2 bases and J by 1 base. The CDR3 is made up of 15 amino acids. This CDR3 is CASSLTPTGSYEQYF. In nucleotides, the CDR3 is TGTGCCAGCAGTTTAACCCCGACAGGGTCCTACGAGCAGTACTTC.

This clonotype showed up just a few times. The V and J genes are TRBV30 and TRBJ2-1; 9 positions match TRBD1. CDR1 is GTSNPN, CDR2 SVGIG, per germline (reference sequence). The junction had 6 bases not matched to a gene; V was cut back by 2 bases and J by 4 bases. The CDR3 spans 15 residues. In nucleotides, the CDR3 is TGTGCCTGGAGTTCCGGGACAGGGAATTACAATGAGCAGTTCTTC. This encodes CAWSSGTGNYNEQFF.

The chain links TRBV9 to TRBJ2-7; 8 positions agree with TRBD2. CDR1 SGDLS and CDR2 YYNGEE come from the germline V gene. J gave up 0 bases and V 3 bases, and 8 bases lay outside the gene matches. The CDR3 spans 16 residues. The CDR3 region has the DNA TGTGCCAGCAGCGAAAAGACTAGCGCTAGCTCCTACGAGCAGTACTTC. Amino acids: CASSEKTSASSYEQYF. The full variable domain, its missing parts supplied by reference TRBV9 and TRBJ2-7, is DSGVTQTPKHLITATGQRVTLRCSPRSGDLSVYWYQQSLDQGLQFLIQYYNGEERAKGNILERFSAQQFPDLHSELNLSSLELGDSALYFCASSEKTSASSYEQYFGPGTRLTVT.

This clonotype was found a few times. The J gene is TRBJ2-7, the V gene TRBV20-1; 7 bases match TRBD2. The CDR3 has 16 residues. Germline V CDR1 and CDR2: DFQATT, SNEGSKA (reference sequence). The V and J ends lost 0 bases and 5 bases, in that order; junction bases with no gene match: 13. The DNA of the CDR3 is TGCAGTGCTAGAGAAGGGCTAGCGGTTAGGGCAGACGAGCAGTACTTC. This sequence encodes CSAREGLAVRADEQYF.